The 18 T cell receptor beta chains reported below all come from one sample, sequenced in a study of T-cell reconstitution after alpha-beta-depleted transplantation in children. Library preparation (for TCRbeta) was performed with unique molecular identifiers. TCRdb processed the PCR reads anew with MiXCR; each CDR3 protein has one entry. The sample consists of about 540,000 distinct CDR3 sequences, around 17% of them appearing once. Sequences were derived from PBMCs from the stem cell graft donor, sampled from the stem cell graft. The receptors stem from a human donor who donated a stem cell graft to a child with acute lymphoblastic leukemia.

The sample holds a few counts of this clonotype. This chain joins TRBV12-3 or TRBV12-4 and TRBJ1-1, with D unresolved. V shed 6 bases and J shed 5 bases, with 10 bases lying between them. This CDR3 comprises 12 residues. Written as DNA, the CDR3 is TGTGCCAGCAGCACCCCGTTAACTGAAGCTTTCTTT. Its protein is CASSTPLTEAFF.

This clonotype was counted once. The V and J genes are TRBV7-9 and TRBJ1-1; perhaps TRBD1 as D (5 bases). The CDR3 totals 12 residues. Trimming left V 11 bases short and J 5 bases short, with 15 bases between. Germline CDR1 SEHNR, CDR2 FQNEAQ (reference sequence). In DNA, the CDR3 is TGTGCCTCCCTATCGGGGGGGACTGAAGCTTTCTTT. Amino acid sequence: CASLSGGTEAFF. The variable domain in full, with the rest retrieved from reference TRBV7-9 and TRBJ1-1, is DTGVSQNPRHKITKRGQNVTFRCDPISEHNRLYWYRQTLGQGPEFLTYFQNEAQLEKSRLLSDRFSAERPKGSFSTLEIQRTEQGDSAMYLCASLSGGTEAFFGQGTRLTVV.

The gene calls are TRBV4-1 and TRBJ1-2; tentative D call: TRBD1 (5 bases). V was trimmed by 0 bases and J by 4 bases, leaving 9 bases between them. This CDR3 has 14 residues. Germline V gene sequence: CDR1 MGHRA, CDR2 YSYEKL. CDR3 DNA: TGCGCCAGCAGCCAAGATCAGACAGTCTATGGCTACACCTTC. This sequence encodes CASSQDQTVYGYTF.

This sequence joins TRBV5-6 and TRBJ2-1, with TRBD2 matching over 11 bases. Germline CDR1 and CDR2: SGHDT and YYEEEE. The ends lost 3 bases at V and 7 bases at J; junction bases unmatched: 15. The CDR3 contains 18 residues. CDR3 coding DNA: TGTGCCAGCAGCTGGGGACCCCCGACTAGCGGGACTTGGAATGAGCAGTTCTTC. Translating gives CASSWGPPTSGTWNEQFF.

V is TRBV5-1 and J is TRBJ2-1; 8 nucleotides align to TRBD2. Germline CDR1 is SGHRS and CDR2 is YFSETQ. The junction had 11 bases not matched to a gene; V was cut back by 5 bases and J by 7 bases. The CDR3 covers 15 residues. CDR3 DNA: TGCGCCAGCAGAACCCTAGCGGGTGAACTTAATGAGCAGTTCTTC. Its protein product is CASRTLAGELNEQFF.

This clonotype has just a few counts. This sequence joins TRBV19 and TRBJ1-5, with D possibly being TRBD1 (5 bases). Germline V gives CDR1 LNHDA, CDR2 SQIVND (reference sequence). V lost 5 bases and J lost 11, with 19 bases in between. The CDR3 runs to 14 residues. Written as DNA, the CDR3 is TGTGCCAGTAGTGCAAGACAGTTCTCCCAAGCCCAGCATTTT. This codes for CASSARQFSQAQHF.

The sample holds a few counts of this clonotype. CDR3 coding DNA: TGTGCCAGCAGCGTCGGACTAGCGATAAGAGAGACCCAGTACTTC. Protein sequence: CASSVGLAIRETQYF. J is TRBJ2-5 and V is TRBV7-9; 9 bases line up with TRBD2. The CDR3 is made up of 15 amino acids. Germline CDR1 and CDR2: SEHNR and FQNEAQ (reference sequence). J was trimmed by 4 bases and V by 5 bases; bases with no gene match: 8.

The V and J genes are TRBV20-1 and TRBJ1-1, with a weak D call TRBD1 (5 bases). The length of the CDR3 is 11 residues. Germline loops: CDR1 DFQATT, CDR2 SNEGSKA (reference sequence). The CDR3 DNA reads as TGCAGGCTACAGGTGAACACTGAAGCTTTCTTT. This sequence encodes CRLQVNTEAFF.

This sequence joins TRBV29-1 and TRBJ1-5; D call uncertain. Germline CDR1 SQVTM, CDR2 ANQGSEA. V lost 3 bases and J 6 bases, leaving 12 bases between the germline ends. CDR3 length: 13 amino acids. CDR3 amino acids: CSVEAGYGQPQHF. The CDR3 region has the DNA TGCAGCGTTGAGGCCGGGTACGGTCAGCCCCAGCATTTT.

This clonotype was picked up a small number of times. This chain uses TRBV20-1 with TRBJ2-7; perhaps TRBD2 as D (5 bases). The CDR3 totals 17 residues. CDR1 and CDR2 from the germline V gene are DFQATT and SNEGSKA (reference sequence). The V gene lost 3 bases and the J gene lost 6 bases, with 27 bases spanning the gap. Written as DNA, the CDR3 is TGCAGTGCTAGGGAGGCAGACGAGGTTCTTCGGGGTCGCGAGCAGTACTTC. Residues: CSAREADEVLRGREQYF.

V is TRBV5-1 and J is TRBJ2-7, with a weak D call TRBD2 (5 bases). The CDR3 totals 15 residues. Germline lookup yields CDR1 SGHRS and CDR2 YFSETQ. V was cut by 1 base and J by 4 bases, with 15 bases left in between. The CDR3 here is CASSLFIGEGYEQYF. CDR3 nucleotide sequence: TGCGCCAGCAGCTTGTTCATCGGAGAGGGATACGAGCAGTACTTC.

The gene calls are TRBV19 and TRBJ2-1; D remains ambiguous. The germline V and J ends were trimmed by 5 bases and 6 bases, with 11 bases remaining between them. The CDR3 sequence is 13 residues long. Germline CDR1 reads LNHDA; CDR2 reads SQIVND (reference sequence). CDR3 amino acids: CASSPRIGNEQFF. CDR3 DNA sequence: TGTGCCAGTAGTCCGCGGATAGGCAATGAGCAGTTCTTC.

J is TRBJ2-2 and V is TRBV11-1; possible D gene TRBD2, 6 bases. The V gene's germline CDR1 is SGHAT and CDR2 FQDESV (reference sequence). Trimming took 3 bases from V and 2 from J, leaving 16 bases between them. The CDR3 length is 17 residues. Written as DNA, the CDR3 is TGTGCCAGCAGCTTCCCCTCAGCGGGTGTTAACACCGGGGAGCTGTTTTTT. It is translated as CASSFPSAGVNTGELFF. Full variable domain (remainder filled in from reference TRBV11-1 and TRBJ2-2): EAEVAQSPRYKITEKSQAVAFWCDPISGHATLYWYRQILGQGPELLVQFQDESVVDDSQLPKDRFSAERLKGVDSTLKIQPAELGDSAMYLCASSFPSAGVNTGELFFGEGSRLTVL.

This clonotype came up a few times. V usage is TRBV5-1 and J usage is TRBJ2-7, with D possibly called TRBD1 or TRBD2 (5 bases each). The CDR3 contains 15 residues. The germline CDR1 and CDR2 sequences are SGHRS and YFSETQ. Trimming removed 0 bases from V and 5 bases from J, with 15 bases in between. The CDR3 DNA reads TGCGCCAGCAGCTTGGAAGGGCCCGGGGACCACGAGCAGTACTTC. This gives the protein CASSLEGPGDHEQYF.

In this sample, this clonotype turned up many times. Here the CDR3 DNA reads TGCAGTGCCAGGGGGGGATCCTACGAGCAGTACTTC. It is translated as CSARGGSYEQYF. The rearrangement links TRBV20-1 to TRBJ2-7, with D perhaps matching TRBD1 or TRBD2 (7 bases each). The V gene's germline CDR1 is DFQATT and CDR2 SNEGSKA (reference sequence). V lost 6 bases and J lost 1, with 10 bases in between. The CDR3 runs 12 residues.

CDR3 bases: TGTGCCAGCAGCTTTCAGAACACTGAAGCTTTCTTT. Its translation: CASSFQNTEAFF. The V and J genes are TRBV7-9 and TRBJ1-1; D unclear. V lost 3 bases to trimming and J lost 1 base, with 3 bases between them. CDR1 SEHNR and CDR2 FQNEAQ come from the germline V gene (reference sequence). CDR3 length equals 12 residues.

The chain joins TRBV27 to TRBJ2-1; 9 bases align to TRBD1. Trimming removed 5 bases from V and 8 bases from J; junction bases left unmatched: 1. The CDR3 loop spans 12 amino acids. Germline loops: CDR1 MNHEY, CDR2 SMNVEV (reference sequence). DNA of the CDR3: TGTGCCAGCAGTCGGACAGGGGATGAGCAGTTCTTC. Protein product: CASSRTGDEQFF.

This chain joins TRBV5-5 and TRBJ2-3; 8 bases match TRBD1. The CDR3 is 18 residues long. In germline, CDR1 is SGHKS, CDR2 YYEKEE (reference sequence). V shed 4 bases, J shed 2 bases, and the junction held 15 bases outside the gene matches. The CDR3 DNA reads TGTGCCAGCAGCCACTATATGACAGGGGATCCCTACACAGATACGCAGTATTTT. It specifies CASSHYMTGDPYTDTQYF.